The clone carrying this T cell receptor (beta chain) was recorded once. The sample is drawn from a study of T cell responses to AZD1222 COVID-19 vaccine. Clones were sequenced by immunoSEQ multiplex PCR, and TCRdb holds only the in-frame ones, with some missing. The table shows approximately 110,000 clones, with 88% occurring only once. The receptor comes from an adult in good health. The sequencing used peripheral blood, collected on day 0 of AZD1222 vaccination.

The DNA for the CDR3 is TGTGCCATCAGTGACGGACAGGGGAGTACAGATACGCAGTATTTT. Residues: CAISDGQGSTDTQYF. The chain carries TRBV10-3 and TRBJ2-3; TRBD1 agrees at 9 bases. The V segment lost 3 bases and the J segment 3 bases; nucleotides outside the gene matches: 4. There are 15 residues in the CDR3. Germline V gene data show CDR1 as ENHRY and CDR2 as SYGVKD.